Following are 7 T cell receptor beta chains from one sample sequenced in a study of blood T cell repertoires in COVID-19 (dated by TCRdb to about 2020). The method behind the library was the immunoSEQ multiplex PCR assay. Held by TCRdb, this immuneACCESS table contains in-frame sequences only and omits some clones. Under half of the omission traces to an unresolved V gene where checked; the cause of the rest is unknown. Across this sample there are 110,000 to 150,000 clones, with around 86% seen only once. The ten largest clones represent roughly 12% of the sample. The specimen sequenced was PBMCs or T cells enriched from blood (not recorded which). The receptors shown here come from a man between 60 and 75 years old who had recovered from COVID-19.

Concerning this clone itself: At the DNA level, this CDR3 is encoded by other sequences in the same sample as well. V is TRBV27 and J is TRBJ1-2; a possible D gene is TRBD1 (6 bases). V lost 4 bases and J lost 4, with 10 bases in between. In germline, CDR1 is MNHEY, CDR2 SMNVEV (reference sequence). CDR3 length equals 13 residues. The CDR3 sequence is CASSSTGSYGYTF. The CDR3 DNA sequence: TGTGCCAGCAGTTCAACAGGGTCCTATGGCTACACCTTC.

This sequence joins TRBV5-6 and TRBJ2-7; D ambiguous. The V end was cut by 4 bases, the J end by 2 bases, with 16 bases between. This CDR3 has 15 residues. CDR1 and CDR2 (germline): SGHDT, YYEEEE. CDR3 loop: CASSPPGSLAYEQYF. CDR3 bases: TGTGCCAGCAGCCCCCCGGGTAGTCTCGCCTACGAGCAGTACTTC.

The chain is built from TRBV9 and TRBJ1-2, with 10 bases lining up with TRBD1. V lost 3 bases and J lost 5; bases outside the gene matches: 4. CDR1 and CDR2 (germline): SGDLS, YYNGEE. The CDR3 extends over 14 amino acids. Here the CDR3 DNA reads TGTGCCAGCAGCGCCGGGACAGGGGAATATGGCTACACCTTC. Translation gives CASSAGTGEYGYTF.

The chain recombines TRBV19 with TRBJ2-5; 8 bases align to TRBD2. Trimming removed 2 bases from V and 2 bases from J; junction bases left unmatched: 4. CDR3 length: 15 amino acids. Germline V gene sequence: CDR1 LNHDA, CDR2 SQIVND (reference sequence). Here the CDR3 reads CASSIFGGAQETQYF. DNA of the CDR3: TGTGCCAGTAGTATATTCGGGGGGGCACAAGAGACCCAGTACTTC.

CDR3 sequence (DNA): TGTGCCTGGAACAGCGGAAAAGAGACCCAGTACTTC. Protein: CAWNSGKETQYF. The chain employs TRBV30 and TRBJ2-5; a weak D match, TRBD2 (5 bases). The CDR3 is 12 residues long. Germline V gene data show CDR1 as GTSNPN and CDR2 as SVGIG (reference sequence). The V end lost 4 bases, the J end lost 3 bases, and 9 bases lay between the germline ends.

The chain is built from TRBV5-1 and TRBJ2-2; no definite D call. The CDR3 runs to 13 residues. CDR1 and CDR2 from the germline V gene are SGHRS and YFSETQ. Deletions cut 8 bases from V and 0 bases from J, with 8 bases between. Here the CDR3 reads CASQRSNTGELFF. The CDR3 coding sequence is TGCGCCAGTCAGCGCTCGAACACCGGGGAGCTGTTTTTT. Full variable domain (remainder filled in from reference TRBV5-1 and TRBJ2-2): KAGVTQTPRYLIKTRGQQVTLSCSPISGHRSVSWYQQTPGQGLQFLFEYFSETQRNKGNFPGRFSGRQFSNSRSEMNVSTLELGDSALYLCASQRSNTGELFFGEGSRLTVL.

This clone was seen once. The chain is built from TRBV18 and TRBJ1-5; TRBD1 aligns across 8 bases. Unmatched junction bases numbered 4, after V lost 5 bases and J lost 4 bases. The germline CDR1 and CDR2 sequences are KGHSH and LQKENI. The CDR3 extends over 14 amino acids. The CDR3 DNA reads TGTGCCAGCTCAAGGACAGGGAATAATCAGCCCCAGCATTTT. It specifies CASSRTGNNQPQHF. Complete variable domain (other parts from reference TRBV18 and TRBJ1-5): NAGVMQNPRHLVRRRGQEARLRCSPMKGHSHVYWYRQLPEEGLKFMVYLQKENIIDESGMPKERFSAEFPKEGPSILRIQQVVRGDSAAYFCASSRTGNNQPQHFGDGTRLSIL.